This T cell receptor beta chain derives from a study of a mutant IDH1 vaccine in newly diagnosed glioma. Looking at the study overall: Patients under treatment included about 62% males and 37.5% females and had a mean age of approximately 40 years.

The data were produced by immunoSEQ multiplex PCR, yet TCRdb's version contains in-frame clones alone and is incomplete. The repertoire consists of about 34,000 clones, with 75% to 95% occurring once and the leading ten covering 5.1%. In regard to this clone: Its antigen is unidentified.

As for time point: week 47, end of study. Vaccination comprised doses that each held 300 ug of mutant IDH1 20-mer peptide, plus topical imiquimod. The CDR3 sequence is 13 residues long. The V gene end was trimmed by 7 bases and the J gene end by 3 bases; junction bases not matched to a gene: 5. Germline V lookup: CDR1 MNHNS, CDR2 SASEGT. The sample here was PBMCs, taken from a glioma patient whose treatment included an IDH1 peptide vaccine. J is TRBJ1-2 and V is TRBV6-1; 7 bases agree with TRBD1. The sequence came from a woman between 40 and 55 years old with glioma. The CDR3 bases are TGTGCCAGCATAGACAGGGTCTACTATGGCTACACCTTC. Translating it yields CASIDRVYYGYTF.